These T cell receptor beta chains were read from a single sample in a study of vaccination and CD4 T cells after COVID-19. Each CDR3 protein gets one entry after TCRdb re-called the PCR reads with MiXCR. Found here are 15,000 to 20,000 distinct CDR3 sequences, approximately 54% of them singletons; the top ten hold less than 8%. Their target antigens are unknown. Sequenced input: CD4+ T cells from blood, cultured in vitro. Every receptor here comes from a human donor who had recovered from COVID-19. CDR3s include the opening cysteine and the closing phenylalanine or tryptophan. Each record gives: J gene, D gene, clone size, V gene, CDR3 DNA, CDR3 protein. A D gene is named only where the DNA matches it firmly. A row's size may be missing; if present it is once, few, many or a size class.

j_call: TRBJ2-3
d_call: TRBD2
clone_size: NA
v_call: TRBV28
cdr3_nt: TGTGCCAGCAGCCTGGGACCGGGACTAGCGGGAGGGCACACAGATACGCAGTATTTT
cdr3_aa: CASSLGPGLAGGHTDTQYF

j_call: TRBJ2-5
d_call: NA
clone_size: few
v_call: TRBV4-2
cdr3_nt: TGTGCCAGCAGCCAAGAGCTGGCAGTCCGCCAAGAGACCCAGTACTTC
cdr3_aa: CASSQELAVRQETQYF

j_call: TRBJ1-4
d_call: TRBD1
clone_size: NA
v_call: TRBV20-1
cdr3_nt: TGCAGTGCTAGAGACAGGACAGGGACACGAGAAAAACTGTTTTTT
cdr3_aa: CSARDRTGTREKLFF

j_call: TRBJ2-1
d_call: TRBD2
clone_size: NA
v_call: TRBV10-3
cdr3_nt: TGTGCCATCAGGGCCTTCGGGGAGGGCCCAGTTAGTGAGCAGTTCTTC
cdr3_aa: CAIRAFGEGPVSEQFF

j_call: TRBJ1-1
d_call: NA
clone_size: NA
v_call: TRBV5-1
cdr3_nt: TGCGCCACCCGGCCGGACAGATCGAACACTGAAGCTTTCTTT
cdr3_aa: CATRPDRSNTEAFF

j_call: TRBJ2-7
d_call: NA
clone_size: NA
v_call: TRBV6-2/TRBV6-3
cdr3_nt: TGTGCCAGCAGTTACAGAATGGGCGAGCAGTACTTC
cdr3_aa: CASSYRMGEQYF

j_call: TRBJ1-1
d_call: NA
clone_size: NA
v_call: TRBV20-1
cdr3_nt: TGCAGTGTTAGTCGCCGGGAAGGGACTGAAGCTTTCTTT
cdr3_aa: CSVSRREGTEAFF

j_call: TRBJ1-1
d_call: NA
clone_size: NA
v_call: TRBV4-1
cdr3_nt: TGCGCCAGCAGCCAAGTTTCGGTCGGCTACACTGAAGCTTTCTTT
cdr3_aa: CASSQVSVGYTEAFF

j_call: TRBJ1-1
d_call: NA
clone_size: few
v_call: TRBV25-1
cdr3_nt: TGTGCCAGCAGTGAATTACAGGGTTCTATGGCTGAAGCTTTCTTT
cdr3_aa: CASSELQGSMAEAFF

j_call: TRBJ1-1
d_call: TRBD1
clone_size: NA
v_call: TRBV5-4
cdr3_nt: TGTGCCAGCAGCCCAGACAGGGGCTGGACTGAAGCTTTCTTT
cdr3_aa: CASSPDRGWTEAFF